The 21 T cell receptor beta chains presented below share a single source sample, sequenced in a study of molecular identifiers for immune sequencing clone quantification. MiXCR, run by TCRdb on the PCR reads, gives a single entry per CDR3 protein. The profile shows about 320,000 distinct CDR3 sequences, over 20% of them singletons. Sample: naive CD8+ T cells from blood, with Jurkat cell RNA spiked in. The subset denotes: FACS-sorted CD8+CD4-CCR7+CD45RA+ naive T cells. Receptors originate from a human donor in good health. Some libraries in this study had Jurkat cell RNA spiked in.

This clonotype was seen repeatedly, ten times or more. This chain connects TRBV7-6 to TRBJ2-7; 7 bases align to TRBD1. CDR3 length: 14 amino acids. After removal of 5 bases from V and 2 bases from J, the junction contained 6 bases not matched to a gene. Germline CDR1 is SGHVS and CDR2 is FNYEAQ. The CDR3 sequence is CASSATGTAYEQYF. CDR3 DNA sequence: TGTGCCAGCAGCGCGACCGGGACAGCCTACGAGCAGTACTTC.

This clonotype was seen ten or more times. The chain is built from TRBV20-1 and TRBJ1-1, with 9 bases fitting TRBD1. The germline CDR1 and CDR2 sequences are DFQATT and SNEGSKA (reference sequence). CDR3 length equals 17 residues. Losses at the gene ends were 0 bases for V and 5 bases for J; bases not matched to a gene: 13. CDR3 in amino acids: CSARDKNRGLSGTEAFF. In nucleotides, the CDR3 is TGCAGTGCTAGAGACAAAAACAGGGGGCTCTCGGGGACTGAAGCTTTCTTT.

This clonotype has more than one count but fewer than ten. The J gene is TRBJ2-7, the V gene TRBV11-2; the match to TRBD2 covers 15 bases. CDR1 and CDR2 (germline): SGHAT, FQNNGV. Trimming cost V 4 bases and J 5 bases; bases outside gene matches: 3. The CDR3 length is 15 residues. The CDR3 loop reads CASSWGLAGGNEQYF. For the CDR3, the DNA is TGTGCCAGCAGCTGGGGACTAGCGGGAGGTAACGAGCAGTACTTC.

This clonotype was detected a few times. The rearrangement joins TRBV27 to TRBJ2-3; the D gene is possibly TRBD2 (6 bases). Germline-derived CDR1 and CDR2 are MNHEY and SMNVEV (reference sequence). V was pared by 7 bases and J by 4 bases, with 15 bases between. This CDR3 comprises 14 residues. CDR3 region: CASNFGGRADTQYF. CDR3 sequence (DNA): TGTGCCAGCAACTTCGGGGGACGGGCAGATACGCAGTATTTT.

For this clonotype: A much more abundant neighbour one base away suggests this may be a read error. V is TRBV15 and J is TRBJ1-5; D uncertain. With 0 bases removed from V and 2 bases from J, the gap between germline ends came to 8 bases. The CDR3 is 15 residues long. The V gene's germline CDR1 is LNHNV and CDR2 YYDKDF (reference sequence). DNA of the CDR3: TGTGCCACCAGCAGAGATTATCGAGGCAATCAGCCCCAGCATTTT. Amino acid sequence: CATSRDYRGNQPQHF.

The rearrangement uses TRBV30 and TRBJ1-1; 9 nucleotides match TRBD1. From germline, CDR1 is GTSNPN and CDR2 SVGIG (reference sequence). CDR3 size: 13 residues. Trimming took 3 bases from V and 3 from J; bases not matched to a gene: 2. CDR3 sequence: CAWSTGGYTEAFF. The DNA of the CDR3 is TGTGCCTGGAGCACAGGGGGCTACACTGAAGCTTTCTTT.

On this clonotype: The junction shows a germline mismatch at one end, possibly a read error. The genes are TRBV29-1 and TRBJ2-5, with 7 bases lining up with TRBD2. CDR1 is SQVTM and CDR2 is ANQGSEA in the germline V gene. The CDR3 covers 12 residues. Here the CDR3 reads CSAWGLQGTQYF. For the CDR3, the DNA is TGCAGCGCCTGGGGACTACAAGGGACCCAGTACTTC. Filled out from reference TRBV29-1 and TRBJ2-5, the complete variable domain reads SAVISQKPSRDICQRGTSLTIQCQVDSQVTMMFWYRQQPGQSLTLIATANQGSEATYESGFVIDKFPISRPNLTFSTLTVSNMSPEDSSIYLCSAWGLQGTQYFGPGTRLLVL.

The chain couples TRBV30 to TRBJ2-3; TRBD2 agrees at 11 bases. Germline values: CDR1 GTSNPN, CDR2 SVGIG (reference sequence). The CDR3 consists of 19 residues. V was pared by 5 bases and J by 5 bases, with 21 bases of the junction left unmatched. In DNA form, the CDR3 reads TGTGCCTGGCGAGCATCAGCGGGACTAGCGGAGCCCGCCGGAGATACGCAGTATTTT. Translation gives CAWRASAGLAEPAGDTQYF.

This clonotype appeared many times. V usage is TRBV19 and J usage is TRBJ2-1; the match to TRBD2 covers 7 bases. The CDR3 runs to 15 residues. Per the germline V gene, CDR1 is LNHDA and CDR2 is SQIVND (reference sequence). With V trimmed by 1 base and J by 4 bases, 4 bases remained unmatched. This chain's CDR3 is CASSIGGLPYNEQFF. The CDR3 DNA reads as TGTGCCAGTAGTATAGGGGGACTACCATACAATGAGCAGTTCTTC.

This clonotype was seen ten or more times. This chain connects TRBV12-3 or TRBV12-4 to TRBJ2-7, with D possibly being TRBD1 (5 bases). This CDR3 contains 15 residues. V was clipped by 2 bases and J by 0 bases, with 11 bases between them. Here the CDR3 reads CASSLFDSSSYEQYF. In DNA, the CDR3 is TGTGCCAGCAGTTTATTTGACAGTAGCTCCTACGAGCAGTACTTC.

Concerning this clonotype: This may arise from a read error, as a much more abundant clone is one base away. The rearrangement links TRBV5-1 to TRBJ2-1, with D unresolved. The CDR3 loop spans 13 amino acids. Germline assignment: CDR1 SGHRS and CDR2 YFSETQ. The CDR3: CASSLSTYDEQFF. The CDR3, as DNA: TGCGCCAGCAGCTTGTCGACCTACGATGAGCAGTTCTTC.

This clonotype has at least ten counts. The V gene is TRBV12-5, the J gene TRBJ2-5, with D perhaps TRBD2 (5 bases). Germline loops: CDR1 LGHNT, CDR2 FRNRAP. The CDR3 has 15 residues. V was shortened by 3 bases and J by 5 bases, with 16 bases between the two germline ends. CDR3: CASGFPRERGETQYF. The DNA for the CDR3 is TGTGCTAGTGGTTTTCCCCGCGAACGAGGGGAGACCCAGTACTTC. The full variable domain, rest sourced from reference TRBV12-5 and TRBJ2-5, is DARVTQTPRHKVTEMGQEVTMRCQPILGHNTVFWYRQTMMQGLELLAYFRNRAPLDDSGMPKDRFSAEMPDATLATLKIQPSEPRDSAVYFCASGFPRERGETQYFGPGTRLLVL.

The chain links TRBV3-1 to TRBJ2-3; 11 bases fit TRBD2. Germline CDR1 reads LGHDT; CDR2 reads YNNKEL (reference sequence). The CDR3 runs 15 residues. J lost 6 bases, V lost 4 bases, and 6 bases had no gene match. The CDR3 spells CASSPERLAGDTQYF. The CDR3 region has the DNA TGTGCCAGCAGCCCCGAAAGACTAGCGGGGGATACGCAGTATTTT.

This chain connects TRBV10-3 to TRBJ2-1, with TRBD1 matching 11 bases. This CDR3 spans 14 amino acids. The germline V gene has CDR1 ENHRY and CDR2 SYGVKD. The ends lost 9 bases at V and 7 bases at J; junction bases unmatched: 8. Written as DNA, the CDR3 is TGTGCCATAGCAGGACAGGGGGCGCAGAATGAGCAGTTCTTC. This codes for CAIAGQGAQNEQFF.

This clonotype occurred many times. This chain uses TRBV11-2 with TRBJ2-3; possibly TRBD2 for D (5 bases). The CDR3 sequence is 17 residues long. V lost 1 base, J lost 1 base, and 15 bases lay in between. CDR1 is SGHAT and CDR2 is FQNNGV in the germline V gene. The DNA of the CDR3 is TGTGCCAGCAGCTTAGGGGGAGCCCCAGTGCGCACAGATACGCAGTATTTT. It translates to CASSLGGAPVRTDTQYF.

As concerns this clonotype: A read error is possible here, since a much larger clone lies one base away. This sequence joins TRBV7-9 and TRBJ2-3, with no clear D. V was cut by 4 bases and J by 0 bases, with 5 bases left in between. The CDR3 spans 13 residues. The germline V gene encodes CDR1 SEHNR and CDR2 FQNEAQ (reference sequence). The CDR3 protein is CASSYPSTDTQYF. CDR3 coding DNA: TGTGCCAGCAGCTACCCTAGCACAGATACGCAGTATTTT.

This clonotype showed up many times. The chain combines TRBV6-2 or TRBV6-3 with TRBJ2-3; 12 bases match TRBD2. V trimming: 4 bases; J trimming: 4 bases; junction bases outside the gene matches: 9. Germline V gene data show CDR1 as MNHEY and CDR2 as SVGEGT. The CDR3 has 17 residues. Written as DNA, the CDR3 is TGTGCCAGCAGTTTCCTGACTAGCGGGGGTTTTGCAGATACGCAGTATTTT. Amino acids: CASSFLTSGGFADTQYF.

This clonotype came up a few times. This sequence joins TRBV11-2 and TRBJ1-5, with no clear D. Germline V CDR1 and CDR2: SGHAT, FQNNGV. The V end lost 4 bases, the J end lost 2 bases, and 12 bases lay between the germline ends. This CDR3 comprises 15 residues. The CDR3 is CASSSGDGGNQPQHF. In DNA, the CDR3 is TGTGCCAGCAGCTCCGGGGATGGGGGCAATCAGCCCCAGCATTTT.

This clonotype was found many times. V and J are TRBV20-1 and TRBJ1-5, with D possibly matching TRBD1 (6 bases). The germline gives CDR1 DFQATT, CDR2 SNEGSKA (reference sequence). Trimming stripped 3 bases from V and 3 bases from J, with 12 bases between. This CDR3 is 14 amino acids long. The CDR3 protein is CSASSGVVNQPQHF. DNA for the CDR3: TGCAGTGCTAGTTCAGGGGTTGTCAATCAGCCCCAGCATTTT.

Ten or more counts support this clonotype. The chain carries TRBV20-1 and TRBJ2-5; either TRBD1 or TRBD2 may supply D (5 bases each). The germline V and J ends were trimmed by 0 bases and 2 bases, with 13 bases remaining between them. Germline V gene sequence: CDR1 DFQATT, CDR2 SNEGSKA (reference sequence). The CDR3 has 15 amino acids. CDR3 sequence reads: CSARDGATIQETQYF. The CDR3 DNA reads TGCAGTGCTAGAGACGGGGCTACAATACAAGAGACCCAGTACTTC.

This clonotype came up a few times. The V gene is TRBV20-1, the J gene TRBJ2-2; D may be TRBD1 (5 bases). Trimming pared 2 bases from V and 3 bases from J, leaving 13 bases between. There are 15 residues in the CDR3. In germline, CDR1 is DFQATT, CDR2 SNEGSKA (reference sequence). This CDR3 is CSARPLDTYTGELFF. In nucleotides, the CDR3 is TGCAGTGCTAGACCCCTGGACACTTACACCGGGGAGCTGTTTTTT.